What follows are 8 T cell receptor beta chains derived from one specimen sequenced in a study of T cells after yellow fever vaccination. TCRdb re-derived calls from the 5' RACE reads in MiXCR, one entry per CDR3 protein. The sample holds 100,000 to 150,000 distinct CDR3 sequences; roughly 8.2% are singletons and the top ten take 40%. This sample comprised CD8+ T cells sorted from PBMCs, obtained on the day of the yellow fever booster vaccination. These receptors were collected from a man aged 18 to 35 who received the YFV17D yellow fever vaccine.

The CDR3 sequence: CASSLSPGSGNTIYF. The CDR3 bases are TGCGCCAGCAGCTTGTCTCCAGGGTCTGGAAACACCATATATTTT. J is TRBJ1-3 and V is TRBV5-1; D is perhaps TRBD1 (5 bases). Trimming took off 1 base at V and 1 base at J, with 9 bases between the two ends. Germline values: CDR1 SGHRS, CDR2 YFSETQ. This CDR3 has 15 amino acids. Looking up the rest from reference TRBV5-1 and TRBJ1-3 gives the full variable domain: KAGVTQTPRYLIKTRGQQVTLSCSPISGHRSVSWYQQTPGQGLQFLFEYFSETQRNKGNFPGRFSGRQFSNSRSEMNVSTLELGDSALYLCASSLSPGSGNTIYFGEGSWLTVV.

This clonotype has ten or more counts. This sequence joins TRBV7-2 and TRBJ2-1; weak D call: TRBD1 (6 bases). This CDR3 is 16 amino acids long. V lost 2 bases to trimming and J lost 2 bases, with 13 bases between them. Germline V gene data show CDR1 as SGHTA and CDR2 as FQGNSA. This CDR3 is CASSLLLGGPYNEQFF. In DNA form, the CDR3 reads TGTGCCAGCAGCTTATTGCTAGGGGGTCCCTACAATGAGCAGTTCTTC.

This chain uses TRBV12-3 or TRBV12-4 with TRBJ1-4; D ambiguous. V was cut by 3 bases and J by 5 bases, with 10 bases left in between. CDR3 length equals 14 residues. As DNA, the CDR3 is TGTGCCAGCAGTTTGACTTTCTTGAATGAAAAACTGTTTTTT. Translation: CASSLTFLNEKLFF.

This clonotype appeared many times. V usage is TRBV20-1 and J usage is TRBJ2-1, with D perhaps TRBD1 or TRBD2 (6 bases each). Trimming stripped 0 bases from V and 4 bases from J, with 13 bases between. The length of the CDR3 is 15 residues. Germline lookup yields CDR1 DFQATT and CDR2 SNEGSKA (reference sequence). The CDR3 nucleotides read TGCAGTGCTAGAGATCGGGGGCGGTGGTACAATGAGCAGTTCTTC. As protein: CSARDRGRWYNEQFF.

The V call is TRBV12-3 or TRBV12-4, the J call TRBJ2-1, with D possibly being TRBD1 (6 bases). This CDR3 region has 12 residues. Trimming stripped 5 bases from V and 7 bases from J, with 9 bases between. CDR3 region: CASSPQGNEQFF. The CDR3 coding sequence is TGTGCCAGCAGTCCCCAGGGGAATGAGCAGTTCTTC.

V usage is TRBV11-2 and J usage is TRBJ2-2; D is uncertain. The germline V gene has CDR1 SGHAT and CDR2 FQNNGV. The CDR3 has 12 amino acids. The V gene lost 5 bases and the J gene lost 4 bases, with 5 bases spanning the gap. The CDR3 protein is CASSLITGELFF. The CDR3 nucleotides are TGTGCCAGCAGCCTTATCACCGGGGAGCTGTTTTTT.

This clonotype was seen a handful of times. V gene TRBV10-3 combines with J gene TRBJ1-4; D gene ambiguous. Per germline, CDR1 ENHRY and CDR2 SYGVKD. Trimming shortened V by 8 bases and J by 8 bases, and 9 bases separated the two germline ends. This CDR3 is 11 amino acids long. The CDR3 is CAIWTGEKLFF. Written as DNA, the CDR3 is TGTGCCATCTGGACGGGCGAAAAACTGTTTTTT.

The V and J genes are TRBV10-3 and TRBJ2-3, with unresolved D. Germline lookup yields CDR1 ENHRY and CDR2 SYGVKD. Deletions cut 3 bases from V and 0 bases from J, with 10 bases between. The CDR3 is made up of 15 amino acids. This chain's CDR3 is CAISDGDTSTDTQYF. The CDR3 region has the DNA TGTGCCATCAGTGATGGTGACACTAGCACAGATACGCAGTATTTT.